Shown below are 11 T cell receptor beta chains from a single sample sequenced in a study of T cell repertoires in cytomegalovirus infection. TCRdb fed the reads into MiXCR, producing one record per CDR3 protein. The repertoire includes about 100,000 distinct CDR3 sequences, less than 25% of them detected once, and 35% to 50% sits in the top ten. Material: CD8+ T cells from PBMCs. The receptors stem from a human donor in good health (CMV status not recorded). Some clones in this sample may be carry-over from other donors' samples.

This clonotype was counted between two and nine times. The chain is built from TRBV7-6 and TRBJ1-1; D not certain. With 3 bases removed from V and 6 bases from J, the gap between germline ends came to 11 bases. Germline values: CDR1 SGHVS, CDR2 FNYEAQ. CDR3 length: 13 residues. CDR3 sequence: CASSLGTRAEAFF. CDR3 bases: TGTGCCAGCAGCTTGGGAACGCGGGCTGAAGCTTTCTTT.

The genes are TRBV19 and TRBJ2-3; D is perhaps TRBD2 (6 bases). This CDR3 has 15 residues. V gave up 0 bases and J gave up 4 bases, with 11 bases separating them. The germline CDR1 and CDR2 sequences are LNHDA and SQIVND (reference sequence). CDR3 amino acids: CASSIEGSGADTQYF. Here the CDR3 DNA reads TGTGCCAGTAGTATAGAGGGCTCGGGGGCAGATACGCAGTATTTT.

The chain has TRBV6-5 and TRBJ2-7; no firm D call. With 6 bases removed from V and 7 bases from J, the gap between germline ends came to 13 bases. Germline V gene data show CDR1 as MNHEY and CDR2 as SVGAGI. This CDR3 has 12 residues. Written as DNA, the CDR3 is TGTGCCAGCAGGTCCGGCGTCTGGGAGCAGTACTTC. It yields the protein CASRSGVWEQYF.

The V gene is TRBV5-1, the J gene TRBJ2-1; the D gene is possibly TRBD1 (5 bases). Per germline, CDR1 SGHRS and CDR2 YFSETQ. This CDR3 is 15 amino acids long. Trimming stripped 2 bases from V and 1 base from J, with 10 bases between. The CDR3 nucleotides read TGCGCCAGCAGCTTCCTGGACACTTCCTACAATGAGCAGTTCTTC. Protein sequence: CASSFLDTSYNEQFF. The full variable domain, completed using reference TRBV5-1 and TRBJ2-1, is KAGVTQTPRYLIKTRGQQVTLSCSPISGHRSVSWYQQTPGQGLQFLFEYFSETQRNKGNFPGRFSGRQFSNSRSEMNVSTLELGDSALYLCASSFLDTSYNEQFFGPGTRLTVL.

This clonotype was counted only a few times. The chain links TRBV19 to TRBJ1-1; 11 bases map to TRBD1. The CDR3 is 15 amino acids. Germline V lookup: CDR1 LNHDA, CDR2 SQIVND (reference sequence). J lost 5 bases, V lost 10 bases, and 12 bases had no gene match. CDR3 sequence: CAITPDRGLPTEAFF. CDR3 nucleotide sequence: TGTGCCATCACCCCGGACAGGGGGCTCCCAACTGAAGCTTTCTTT.

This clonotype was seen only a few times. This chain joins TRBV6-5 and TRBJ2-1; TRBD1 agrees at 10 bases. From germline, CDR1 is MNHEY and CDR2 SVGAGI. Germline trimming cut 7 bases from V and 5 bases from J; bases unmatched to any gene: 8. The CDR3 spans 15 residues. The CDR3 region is CASIPGQGFNNEQFF. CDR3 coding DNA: TGTGCCAGCATTCCGGGACAGGGGTTCAACAATGAGCAGTTCTTC.

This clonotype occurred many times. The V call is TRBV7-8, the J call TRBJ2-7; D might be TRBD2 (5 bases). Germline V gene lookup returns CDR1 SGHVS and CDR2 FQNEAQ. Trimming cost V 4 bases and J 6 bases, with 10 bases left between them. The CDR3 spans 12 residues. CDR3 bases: TGTGCCAGCAGCTCAGTGGACTCCGAGCAGTACTTC. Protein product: CASSSVDSEQYF.

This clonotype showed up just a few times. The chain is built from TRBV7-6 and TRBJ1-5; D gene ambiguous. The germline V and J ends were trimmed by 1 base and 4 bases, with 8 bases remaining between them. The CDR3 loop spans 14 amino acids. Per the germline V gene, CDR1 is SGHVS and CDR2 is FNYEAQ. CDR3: CASSLGVGNQPQHF. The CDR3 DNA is TGTGCCAGCAGCTTAGGGGTCGGGAATCAGCCCCAGCATTTT.

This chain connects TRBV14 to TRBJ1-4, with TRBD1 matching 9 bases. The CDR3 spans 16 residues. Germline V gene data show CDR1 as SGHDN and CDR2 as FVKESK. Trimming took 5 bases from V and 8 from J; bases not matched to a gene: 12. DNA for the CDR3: TGTGCCAGCAGCACGACCTGGACAGGGGAACGAGAAAAACTGTTTTTT. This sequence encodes CASSTTWTGEREKLFF.

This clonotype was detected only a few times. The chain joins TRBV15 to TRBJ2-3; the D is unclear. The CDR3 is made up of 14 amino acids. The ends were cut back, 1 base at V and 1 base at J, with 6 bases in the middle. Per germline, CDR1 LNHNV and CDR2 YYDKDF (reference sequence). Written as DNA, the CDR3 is TGTGCCACCAGCAGAGGAACCGGCACAGATACGCAGTATTTT. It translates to CATSRGTGTDTQYF.

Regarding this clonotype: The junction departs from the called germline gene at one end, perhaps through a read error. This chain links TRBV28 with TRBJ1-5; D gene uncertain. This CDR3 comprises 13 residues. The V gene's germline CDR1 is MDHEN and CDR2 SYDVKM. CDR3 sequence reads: CASSFGGNRPQHF. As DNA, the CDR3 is TGTGCCAGCAGTTTCGGCGGGAATCGGCCCCAGCATTTT.